The rows below give T cell receptor beta chains drawn from one sample of a study of T cell responses to AZD1222 COVID-19 vaccine. Libraries were prepared by immunoSEQ multiplex PCR; TCRdb keeps only in-frame clonotypes and omits some of them. The sample holds fewer than 110,000 clones, 87% seen once. The input for sequencing was peripheral blood, taken 28 days after the second AZD1222 dose. Source of these receptors: an adult who received the AZD1222 COVID-19 vaccine. CDR3s include the opening cysteine and the closing phenylalanine or tryptophan. The D gene is left open where the match is weak. Size tells how often a clone was seen (once, few, many) or the class of an expanded clone, and some rows leave it out.

>.|TRBD1|TRBV6-5
CATLDRGINQPQHF
>few|.|TRBV10-3
CAISAVTKSSGNTIYF
>.|TRBD1|TRBV6-1
CASSEESGGPQPQHF
>.|.|TRBV19
CASSNGEMNTEAFF
>few|TRBD1|TRBV28
CASNTGGRARF
>medium-sized|TRBD1|TRBV19
CASRQGQGGTYGYTF
>once|.|TRBV13
CASGMGILREQYF
>.|.|TRBV30
CAWSYFGRMSEKLFF
>once|.|TRBV18
CASSPSGISNYGYTF
>.|.|TRBV24-1
CATSDGRGFQETQYF
>few|.|TRBV28
CASSDQETPIRGYTF
>.|.|TRBV10-3
CAISESNPGPDSPLHF
>once|.|TRBV29-1
CSVSGTSNTEAFF
>.|TRBD1|TRBV7-8
CASSQTGGVTGELFF
>.|.|TRBV7-9
CASSPGSEKLFF
>few|.|TRBV2
CASSVFVEGEQYF
>few|.|TRBV18
CASSSGSVRSGNTIYF
>.|.|TRBV7-9
CASRDVSGSLYEQYF
>.|TRBD1|TRBV25-1
CASSETGVGNYGYTF
>.|.|TRBV6-1
CASSEVRRETQYF
>.|.|TRBV15
CATSREQVGAEAFF
>.|TRBD1|TRBV18
CASSSRDRGNQPQHF
>.|.|TRBV9
CASSAGSVYEQYF
>.|TRBD1|TRBV19
CASSMGQGARQGYGYTF
>.|TRBD1|TRBV6-5
CASSYVGRGQNTEAFF
>.|.|TRBV11-2
CASSLDANSGANVLTF
>.|.|TRBV4-1
CASSLRDMDSGNSPLHF
>once|.|TRBV6-5
CASRVKTGNEKLFF
>.|TRBD1|TRBV27
CASSPSSPQGANYYEQYF
>.|.|TRBV9
CASSVGVGSSYEQYF
>.|TRBD1|TRBV5-4
CASSPGQGATEQYF
>once|.|TRBV5-1
CASSLPDRTNTEAFF
>.|.|TRBV24-1
CASSNSGGADTQYF
>.|.|TRBV5-1
CASSPWGTNGYTF
>few|TRBD1|TRBV12-3/TRBV12-4
CASSSDRVTEAFF